This entry is about one TCR beta chain. Its antigen is as yet unknown. This record comes from a study of neoadjuvant nivolumab and ipilimumab in lung cancer. The wider study: The combination arm added day-1 ipilimumab 1 mg/kg to nivolumab 3 mg/kg on days 1, 15, 29.

The method was immunoSEQ multiplex PCR; TCRdb's version includes in-frame clones alone and lacks a portion of them. Of 40,000 or so clones in the sample, 89% are singletons; the top ten hold approximately 3.3%. V was cut by 5 bases and J by 2 bases, with 2 bases left in between. Per germline, CDR1 SGHAT and CDR2 FQNNGV. The CDR3 spans 11 residues. Findings of the study overall: Pretherapy blood TCR richness correlated positively with resected tumor richness. TCR sequencing covered a small number of samples.

This sequence originates from an adult with non-small cell lung cancer. The material sequenced was peripheral blood, taken before neoadjuvant nivolumab, alone or with ipilimumab. The V and J genes are TRBV11-2 and TRBJ2-3, with D unresolved. CDR3 DNA: TGTGCCAGCAGCGCCACAGATACGCAGTATTTT. Translating gives CASSATDTQYF.